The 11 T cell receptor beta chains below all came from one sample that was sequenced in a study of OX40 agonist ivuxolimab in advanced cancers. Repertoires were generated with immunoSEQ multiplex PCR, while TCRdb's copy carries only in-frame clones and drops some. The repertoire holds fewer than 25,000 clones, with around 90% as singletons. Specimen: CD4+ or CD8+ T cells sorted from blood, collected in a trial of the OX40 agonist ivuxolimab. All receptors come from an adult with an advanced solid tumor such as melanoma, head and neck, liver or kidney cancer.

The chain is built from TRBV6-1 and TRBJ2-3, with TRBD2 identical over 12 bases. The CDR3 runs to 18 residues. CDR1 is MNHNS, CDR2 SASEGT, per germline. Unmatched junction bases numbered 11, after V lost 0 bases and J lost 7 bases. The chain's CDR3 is CASSEAATSGGRAYTQYF. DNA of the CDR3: TGTGCCAGCAGTGAAGCTGCGACTAGCGGGGGCCGAGCTTATACGCAGTATTTT.

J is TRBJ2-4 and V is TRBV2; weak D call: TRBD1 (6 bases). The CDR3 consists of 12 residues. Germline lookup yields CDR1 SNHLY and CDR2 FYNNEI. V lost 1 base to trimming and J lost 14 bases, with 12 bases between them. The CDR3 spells CASSEGRGTEYF. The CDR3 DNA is TGTGCCAGCAGTGAAGGCAGGGGAACAGAGTACTTC.

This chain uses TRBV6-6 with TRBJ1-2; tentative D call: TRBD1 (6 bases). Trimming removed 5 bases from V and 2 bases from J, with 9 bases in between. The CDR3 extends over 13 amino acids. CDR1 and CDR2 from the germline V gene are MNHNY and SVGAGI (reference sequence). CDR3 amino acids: CASSRTVNYGYTF. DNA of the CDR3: TGTGCCAGCAGTCGGACAGTCAACTATGGCTACACCTTC.

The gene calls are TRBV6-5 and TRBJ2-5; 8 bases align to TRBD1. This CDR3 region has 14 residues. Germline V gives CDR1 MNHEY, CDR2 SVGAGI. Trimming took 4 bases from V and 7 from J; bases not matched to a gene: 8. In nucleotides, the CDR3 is TGTGCCAGCAGTTCGCCAGGGGGCTCGGGGACCCAGTACTTC. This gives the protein CASSSPGGSGTQYF.

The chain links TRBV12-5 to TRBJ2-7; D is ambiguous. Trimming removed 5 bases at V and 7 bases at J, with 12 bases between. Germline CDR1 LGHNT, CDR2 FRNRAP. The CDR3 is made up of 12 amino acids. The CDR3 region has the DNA TGTGCTAGTGGTCCCGACTTGGGGGAGCAGTACTTC. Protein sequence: CASGPDLGEQYF.

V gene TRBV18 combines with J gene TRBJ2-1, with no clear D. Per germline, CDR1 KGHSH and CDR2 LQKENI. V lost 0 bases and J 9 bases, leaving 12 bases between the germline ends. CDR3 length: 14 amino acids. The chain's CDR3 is CASSPPLVIVEQFF. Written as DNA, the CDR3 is TGTGCCAGCTCACCACCGCTAGTTATCGTTGAGCAGTTCTTC.

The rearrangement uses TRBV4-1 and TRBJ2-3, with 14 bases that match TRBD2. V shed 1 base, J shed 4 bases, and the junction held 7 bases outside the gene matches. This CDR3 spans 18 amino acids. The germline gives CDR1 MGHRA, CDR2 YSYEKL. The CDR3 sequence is CASSQVLTSGGVADTQYF. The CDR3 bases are TGCGCCAGCAGCCAAGTCTTGACTAGCGGGGGGGTGGCAGATACGCAGTATTTT.

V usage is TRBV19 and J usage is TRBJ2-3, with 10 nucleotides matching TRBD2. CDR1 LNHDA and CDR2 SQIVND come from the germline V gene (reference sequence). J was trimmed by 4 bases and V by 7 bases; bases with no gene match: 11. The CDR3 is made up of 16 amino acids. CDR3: CASTLRASGGPDTQYF. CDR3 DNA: TGTGCCAGTACCCTGAGGGCTAGCGGGGGCCCAGATACGCAGTATTTT.

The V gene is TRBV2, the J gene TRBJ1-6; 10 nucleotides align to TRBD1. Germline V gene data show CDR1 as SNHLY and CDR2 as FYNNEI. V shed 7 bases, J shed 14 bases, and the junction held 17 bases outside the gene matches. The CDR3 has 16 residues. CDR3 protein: CASTDRLDRGLRSLHF. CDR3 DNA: TGTGCCAGCACCGACCGTCTAGACAGGGGGCTAAGATCCCTCCACTTT.

The CDR3 loop reads CASSLFPGADYEQYF. The DNA of the CDR3 is TGTGCCAGCAGCTTGTTCCCAGGGGCTGACTACGAGCAGTACTTC. The chain has TRBV5-4 and TRBJ2-7, with D possibly matching TRBD1 (6 bases). The germline V gene has CDR1 SGHNT and CDR2 YYREEE (reference sequence). Trimming took off 1 base at V and 3 bases at J, with 14 bases between the two ends. The CDR3 runs 15 residues.

The CDR3 coding sequence is TGTGCCAGCAGCTTACGGGAAGGGGGTCCCTACGAGCAGTACTTC. Amino acid sequence: CASSLREGGPYEQYF. This chain links TRBV7-2 with TRBJ2-7; possibly TRBD1 for D (6 bases). This CDR3 region has 15 residues. The germline gives CDR1 SGHTA, CDR2 FQGNSA. Trimming stripped 2 bases from V and 2 bases from J, with 13 bases between.